The clone carrying this T cell receptor (beta chain) has more than one count but fewer than ten. Its antigen is currently unknown. These data belong to a study of cytomegalovirus exposure and HLA in healthy donors. General study findings and limits: As a later analysis showed, several of the most significant clusters appeared to be linked to common viral pathogens. In vitro work confirmed that a few CMV-associated chains recognize CMV antigens. HLA alleles were associated with roughly 17,000 TCR beta sequences in a later analysis at 0.05 false discovery rate. In a later analysis, HLA-associated beta chains showed higher expansion and lower generation probabilities than comparable chains.

V was trimmed by 1 base and J by 4 bases, leaving 8 bases between them. The germline V gene encodes CDR1 GTSNPN and CDR2 SVGIG (reference sequence). This CDR3 has 13 amino acids. It was with 60 Vbeta and 13 Jbeta primers that the PCR ran. Profiling relied on immunoSEQ multiplex PCR, and the TCRdb table lists in-frame clones only, not all of them. The sample yields some 120,000 clones, 75% to 85% seen once. Material: PBMCs. The chain employs TRBV30 and TRBJ1-5, with D possibly TRBD1 on 5 matching bases. This TCR derives from a woman aged 50 to 60 in good health and CMV-seropositive. The CDR3 DNA follows: TGTGCCTGGAGTGGGCAGGGAAATCAGCCCCAGCATTTT. Translating it yields CAWSGQGNQPQHF.